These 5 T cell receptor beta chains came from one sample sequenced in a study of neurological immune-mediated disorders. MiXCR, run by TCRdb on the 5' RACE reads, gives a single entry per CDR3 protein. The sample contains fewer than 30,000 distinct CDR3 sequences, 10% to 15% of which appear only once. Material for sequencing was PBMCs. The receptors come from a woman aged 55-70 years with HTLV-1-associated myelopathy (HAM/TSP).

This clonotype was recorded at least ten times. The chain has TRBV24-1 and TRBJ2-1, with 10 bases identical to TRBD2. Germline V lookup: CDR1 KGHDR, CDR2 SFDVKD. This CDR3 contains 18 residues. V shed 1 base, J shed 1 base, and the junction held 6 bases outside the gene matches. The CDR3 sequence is CATSDLAGGSASYNEQFF. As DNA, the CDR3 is TGTGCCACCAGTGATTTAGCGGGAGGGTCAGCGTCCTACAATGAGCAGTTCTTC.

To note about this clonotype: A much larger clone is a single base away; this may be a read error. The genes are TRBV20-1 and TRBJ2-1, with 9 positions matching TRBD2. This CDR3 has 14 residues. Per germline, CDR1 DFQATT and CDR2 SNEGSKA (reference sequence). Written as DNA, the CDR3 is TGCAGTGCGAACCTAGCGGGGAGGTACAATGAGAAGTTCTTC. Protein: CSANLAGRYNEKFF.

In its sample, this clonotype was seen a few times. The CDR3 sequence is CASSLGRGEDYGYTF. In nucleotides, the CDR3 is TGTGCCAGCAGCCTTGGCAGGGGTGAGGACTATGGCTACACCTTC. The V gene is TRBV6-5, the J gene TRBJ1-2, with TRBD1 as a possible D gene (6 bases). V dropped 6 bases and J dropped 3 bases, with 17 bases sitting between them. This CDR3 is built from 15 residues. The germline V gene has CDR1 MNHEY and CDR2 SVGAGI.

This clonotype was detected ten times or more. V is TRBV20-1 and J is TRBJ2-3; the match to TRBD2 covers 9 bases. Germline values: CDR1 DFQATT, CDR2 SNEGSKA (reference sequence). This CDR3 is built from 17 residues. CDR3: CSSPRAGGSESTDTQYF. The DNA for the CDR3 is TGCAGCTCCCCCCGAGCGGGAGGTTCGGAAAGCACAGATACGCAGTATTTT.

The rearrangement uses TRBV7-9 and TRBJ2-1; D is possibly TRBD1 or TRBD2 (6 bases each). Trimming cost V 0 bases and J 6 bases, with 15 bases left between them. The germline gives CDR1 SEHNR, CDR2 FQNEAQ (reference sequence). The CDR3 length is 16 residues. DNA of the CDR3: TGTGCCAGCAGCTTAGCTGGGGGCGGGGCCGGCAATGAGCAGTTCTTC. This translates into CASSLAGGGAGNEQFF.